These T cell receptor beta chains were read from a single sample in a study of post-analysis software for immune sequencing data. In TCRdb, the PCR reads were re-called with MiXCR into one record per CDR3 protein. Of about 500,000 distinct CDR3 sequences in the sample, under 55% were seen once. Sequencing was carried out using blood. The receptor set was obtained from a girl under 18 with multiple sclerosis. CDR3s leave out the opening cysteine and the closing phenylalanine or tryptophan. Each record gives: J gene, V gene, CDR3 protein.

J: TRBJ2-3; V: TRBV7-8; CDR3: ASSLRLAGVNTQY
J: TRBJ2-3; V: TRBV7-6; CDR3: ASSLGPDTDTQY
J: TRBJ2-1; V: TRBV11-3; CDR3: ASSLPRTGDEQF
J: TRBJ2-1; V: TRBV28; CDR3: ASSIQEAYNEQF
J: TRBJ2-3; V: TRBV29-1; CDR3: SVGRGADYTDMQY
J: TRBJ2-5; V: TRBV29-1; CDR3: SATSGAEQTQY
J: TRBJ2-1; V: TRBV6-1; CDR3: ASSPLSGTSGNEQF
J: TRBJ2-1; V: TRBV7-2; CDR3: ACSQRAETYNEQF
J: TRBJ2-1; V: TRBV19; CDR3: ASSIRDRGQTSYNEQF
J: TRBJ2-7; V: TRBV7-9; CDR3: ASSLWPYEQY
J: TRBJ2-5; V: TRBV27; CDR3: ASSLSTLTGTGSQEQY
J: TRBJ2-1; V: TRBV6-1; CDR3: ASSHRNPGGWPYEQF
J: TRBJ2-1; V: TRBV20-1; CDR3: SARGGKRGGPYNEQF
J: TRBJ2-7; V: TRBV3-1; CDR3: ASSQESSKREQY
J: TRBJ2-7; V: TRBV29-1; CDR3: STQDRGYEQY
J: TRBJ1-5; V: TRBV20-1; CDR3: SAGGQGSQPQH
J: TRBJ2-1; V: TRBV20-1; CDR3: SARTQGGLTYGEQF
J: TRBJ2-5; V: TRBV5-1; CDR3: ASSLSKTNIRETQY
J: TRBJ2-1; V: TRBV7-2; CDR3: ASSLASGSSYNEQF
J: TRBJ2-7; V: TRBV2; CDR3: ASRETSGAYEQY
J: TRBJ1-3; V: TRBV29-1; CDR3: SVKKGLNTIY
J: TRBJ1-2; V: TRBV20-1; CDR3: SAGLGYT
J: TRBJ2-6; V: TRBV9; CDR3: ASSVGGGSGANVLT
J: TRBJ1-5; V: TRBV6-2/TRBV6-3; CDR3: ASSYGRAVSQPQH
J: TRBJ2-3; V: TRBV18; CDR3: ASSPWGPGTGNTDTQY
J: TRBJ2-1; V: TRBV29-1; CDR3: SVEILAVSYNEQF
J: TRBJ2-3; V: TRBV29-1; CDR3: SVGGKVTDTQY
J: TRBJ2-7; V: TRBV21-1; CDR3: ASSQDPGGRAAYEQY
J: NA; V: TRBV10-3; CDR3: AISVDPQRETQY
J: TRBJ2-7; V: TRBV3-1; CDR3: ASSQVFRASGRGYEQY
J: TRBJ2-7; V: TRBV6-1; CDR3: ATLGLAFHEQY
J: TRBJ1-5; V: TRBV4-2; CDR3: ASSQGEGGQPQH
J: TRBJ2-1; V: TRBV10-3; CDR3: AISESFGAHNEQF
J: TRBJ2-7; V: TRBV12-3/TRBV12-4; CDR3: ASTRDSEQY
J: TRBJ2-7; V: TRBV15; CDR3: ATSPRRLDEQY
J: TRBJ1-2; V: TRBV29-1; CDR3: SVETRNGYT
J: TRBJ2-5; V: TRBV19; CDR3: ASSRPLGQGRQETQY
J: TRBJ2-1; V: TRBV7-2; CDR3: ASSSWLTGSKDEQF
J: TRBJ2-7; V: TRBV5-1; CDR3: ASSLDPGGTYEQY
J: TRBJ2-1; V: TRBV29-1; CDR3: SVGGFRGGSEQF
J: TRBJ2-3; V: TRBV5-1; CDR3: AGSLGGTVSTGTQY
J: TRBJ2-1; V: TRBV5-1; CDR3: ASSLAGRKQESF
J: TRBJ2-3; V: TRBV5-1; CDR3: ASSLNPAGGADTQY